The entry below describes one T cell receptor (beta chain). Its cognate antigen is unknown. Cells sorted as Tregs were CD4+, CD25+ and CD127-/low. V was cut by 5 bases and J by 3 bases, with 11 bases left in between. From germline, CDR1 is MNHEY and CDR2 SMNVEV (reference sequence). The CDR3 contains 13 residues. Constant-region reverse primers amplified full-length variable regions, followed by semi-nested Nested Universal Primer A PCR. TCRdb re-analysed the 5' RACE reads in MiXCR, keeping a single row per CDR3 protein. The sample carries roughly 5,000 distinct CDR3 sequences, 72% recorded once. Study-level findings and limits: Tumor memory CD4+ T cell TCR gene usage clustered with blood and lymph node memory CD4+ cells and lymph node naive CD4+ cells. The larger-cohort validation was restricted to a single TCR beta V-J rearrangement rather than whole repertoires. Greatest tumor Treg TCR overlap was with tumor naive CD4+ cells.

This rearrangement joins TRBV27 to TRBJ2-7, with D hard to call. The source is a female donor with breast cancer. Sequenced sample: Tregs sorted from blood. CDR3 residues: CASSHGRSYEQYF. CDR3 in DNA: TGTGCCAGCAGTCACGGACGGAGCTACGAGCAGTACTTC.